The 30 T cell receptor beta chains reported below all come from one sample, sequenced in a study of human T cells and chemical hapten exposure. TCRdb reprocessed the RACE reads with MiXCR, giving one entry per CDR3 protein. Of about 100,000 distinct CDR3 sequences detected, over 9.5% appear once; the ten largest clones hold about 3%. Sample time point: patch test 2, 6 weeks after DPC sensitization. Specified treatment: therapeutic diphenylcyclopropenone sensitization with weekly scalp DPC. This specimen consisted of whole blood, obtained in connection with sensitization to the hapten diphenylcyclopropenone (DPC). Receptors were obtained from a woman aged 40 to 50 with alopecia areata. Some clones in this sample may be carry-over from other donors' samples.

The CDR3 DNA reads as TGTGCCAGCAGCACCGGGACAGGGGGTGGCTACACCTTC. Protein: CASSTGTGGGYTF. The rearrangement joins TRBV11-2 to TRBJ1-2; 11 nucleotides align to TRBD1. The J segment lost 7 bases and the V segment lost 5 bases, leaving 3 bases of the junction unmatched. The germline CDR1 and CDR2 sequences are SGHAT and FQNNGV. The CDR3 is 13 amino acids. The whole variable domain, filled in from reference TRBV11-2 and TRBJ1-2, reads EAGVAQSPRYKIIEKRQSVAFWCNPISGHATLYWYQQILGQGPKLLIQFQNNGVVDDSQLPKDRFSAERLKGVDSTLKIQPAKLEDSAVYLCASSTGTGGGYTFGSGTRLTVV.

The rearrangement links TRBV11-2 to TRBJ1-6; unclear D gene. The CDR3 sequence is 12 residues long. Deletions cut 1 base from V and 10 bases from J, with 5 bases between. Germline values: CDR1 SGHAT, CDR2 FQNNGV. The CDR3 reads CASSLGSSPLHF. The CDR3 DNA follows: TGTGCCAGCAGCTTAGGTTCCTCACCCCTCCACTTT.

This clonotype was counted only a few times. The V and J genes are TRBV30 and TRBJ1-5; TRBD1 might be the D (5 bases). The CDR3 sequence is 15 residues long. V lost 4 bases to trimming and J lost 7 bases, with 20 bases between them. Germline values: CDR1 GTSNPN, CDR2 SVGIG (reference sequence). CDR3 in amino acids: CAWTRSGEGQQPQHF. The CDR3 coding sequence is TGTGCCTGGACGCGGTCTGGCGAGGGGCAACAGCCCCAGCATTTT. Full variable domain (outside the CDR3, taken from reference TRBV30 and TRBJ1-5): SQTIHQWPATLVQPVGSPLSLECTVEGTSNPNLYWYRQAAGRGLQLLFYSVGIGQISSEVPQNLSASRPQDRQFILSSKKLLLSDSGFYLCAWTRSGEGQQPQHFGDGTRLSIL.

The table lists this clonotype with a few counts. The chain links TRBV19 to TRBJ2-3; 8 bases align to TRBD2. V lost 6 bases, J lost 0 bases, and 11 bases stayed unmatched. Germline loops: CDR1 LNHDA, CDR2 SQIVND (reference sequence). CDR3 size: 17 residues. CDR3 region: CASRWGGLATSTDTQYF. In nucleotides, the CDR3 is TGTGCCAGTAGGTGGGGCGGACTAGCCACTAGCACAGATACGCAGTATTTT.

The chain links TRBV30 to TRBJ2-1, with D maybe TRBD1 (5 bases). Germline V gives CDR1 GTSNPN, CDR2 SVGIG (reference sequence). This CDR3 has 15 residues. Trimming left V 8 bases short and J 0 bases short, with 17 bases between. The CDR3 DNA reads TGTGCCCGGAACCCAGGGATGAGCTCCTACAATGAGCAGTTCTTC. This sequence encodes CARNPGMSSYNEQFF.

The V gene is TRBV9, the J gene TRBJ2-2; D ambiguous. CDR3 length equals 15 residues. The germline V gene has CDR1 SGDLS and CDR2 YYNGEE. V was clipped by 4 bases and J by 6 bases, with 16 bases between them. The CDR3 region is CASSPRPPGAGELFF. DNA for the CDR3: TGTGCCAGCAGCCCGCGGCCACCTGGGGCCGGGGAGCTGTTTTTT.

This clonotype was found a few times. The V and J genes are TRBV6-1 and TRBJ2-1, with 9 bases aligning to TRBD2. There are 16 residues in the CDR3. J was trimmed by 7 bases and V by 5 bases; bases with no gene match: 12. CDR1 and CDR2 (germline): MNHNS, SASEGT. The CDR3 region has the DNA TGTGCCAGCAGTCCCCTAGCGGGGCCGGCCAGGAATGAGCAGTTCTTC. Translation: CASSPLAGPARNEQFF.

This clonotype was seen repeatedly, ten times or more. V and J are TRBV2 and TRBJ1-3; D might be TRBD1 (5 bases). CDR1 and CDR2 from the germline V gene are SNHLY and FYNNEI. V lost 6 bases, J lost 7 bases, and 10 bases lay in between. This CDR3 contains 12 residues. The CDR3 sequence is CASSQGGNTIYF. As DNA, the CDR3 is TGTGCCAGCAGCCAGGGAGGGAACACCATATATTTT.

The chain carries TRBV12-5 and TRBJ1-1; D possibly corresponds to TRBD1 (6 bases). Trimming took off 0 bases at V and 1 base at J, with 18 bases between the two ends. Germline assignment: CDR1 LGHNT and CDR2 FRNRAP. The CDR3 covers 18 residues. The CDR3 DNA reads as TGTGCTAGTGGTTTGGTTCTACGGAGGGACATGTGGAACACTGAAGCTTTCTTT. It is translated as CASGLVLRRDMWNTEAFF. The entire variable domain, with the rest obtained from reference TRBV12-5 and TRBJ1-1, is as follows: DARVTQTPRHKVTEMGQEVTMRCQPILGHNTVFWYRQTMMQGLELLAYFRNRAPLDDSGMPKDRFSAEMPDATLATLKIQPSEPRDSAVYFCASGLVLRRDMWNTEAFFGQGTRLTVV.

The chain carries TRBV12-5 and TRBJ1-5; D is ambiguous. Germline loops: CDR1 LGHNT, CDR2 FRNRAP. Trimming removed 3 bases from V and 3 bases from J, with 9 bases in between. The CDR3 consists of 14 residues. The chain's CDR3 is CASGLGGINQPQHF. In nucleotides, the CDR3 is TGTGCTAGTGGTTTAGGAGGGATCAATCAGCCCCAGCATTTT. The full variable domain, its missing parts supplied by reference TRBV12-5 and TRBJ1-5, is DARVTQTPRHKVTEMGQEVTMRCQPILGHNTVFWYRQTMMQGLELLAYFRNRAPLDDSGMPKDRFSAEMPDATLATLKIQPSEPRDSAVYFCASGLGGINQPQHFGDGTRLSIL.

This clonotype was detected a few times. This chain uses TRBV12-3 or TRBV12-4 with TRBJ2-2; TRBD1 agrees at 7 bases. Trimming at V came to 1 base and at J to 4 bases, leaving 6 bases not matched to a gene. The CDR3 runs 16 residues. The chain's CDR3 is CASSLDLRGRTGELFF. The CDR3 DNA follows: TGTGCCAGCAGTTTAGATCTAAGGGGGCGCACCGGGGAGCTGTTTTTT.

There are a few counts of this clonotype. The CDR3 reads CASSQTSRTDTQYF. The CDR3 region has the DNA TGTGCCAGCAGCCAGACTAGCAGAACAGATACGCAGTATTTT. The J gene is TRBJ2-3, the V gene TRBV3-1, with 7 bases aligning to TRBD2. CDR1 is LGHDT and CDR2 is YNNKEL in the germline V gene (reference sequence). The ends lost 3 bases at V and 3 bases at J; junction bases unmatched: 3. The CDR3 contains 14 residues.

In this sample, this clonotype turned up a few times. This chain uses TRBV30 with TRBJ2-5, with D perhaps TRBD1 (6 bases). The germline CDR1 and CDR2 sequences are GTSNPN and SVGIG (reference sequence). The CDR3 is 14 residues long. Trimming removed 3 bases from V and 7 bases from J, with 18 bases in between. The CDR3 sequence is CAWRRKTGQGTQYF. CDR3 nucleotide sequence: TGTGCCTGGAGAAGGAAGACAGGTCAGGGGACCCAGTACTTC.

This clonotype came up a few times. The V gene is TRBV6-6, the J gene TRBJ2-7; 8 bases line up with TRBD2. The CDR3 has 17 residues. CDR1 is MNHNY, CDR2 SVGAGI, per germline (reference sequence). V dropped 7 bases and J dropped 3; count of bases not matched to a gene: 17. The CDR3 DNA sequence: TGTGCCAGCACCGAAGCCATCCTAGCGGGCCTGATCTACGAGCAGTACTTC. Translation gives CASTEAILAGLIYEQYF.

The chain combines TRBV5-5 with TRBJ2-2; tentatively, D is TRBD2 (5 bases). Trimming stripped 4 bases from V and 1 base from J, with 11 bases between. The V gene's germline CDR1 is SGHKS and CDR2 YYEKEE (reference sequence). The CDR3 extends over 15 amino acids. The CDR3 here is CASSHITRNTGELFF. DNA of the CDR3: TGTGCCAGCAGCCACATAACTAGGAACACCGGGGAGCTGTTTTTT.

This clonotype has ten or more counts. The CDR3 nucleotides read TGCGCCAGCAGCCAAGAAAGGGGGGTTCGTGAAAAACTGTTTTTT. Translated: CASSQERGVREKLFF. This sequence joins TRBV4-1 and TRBJ1-4, with D maybe TRBD1 (6 bases). From germline, CDR1 is MGHRA and CDR2 YSYEKL. The CDR3 spans 15 residues. Trimming took 0 bases from V and 7 from J, leaving 12 bases between them.

This clonotype was counted at least ten times. This chain links TRBV10-3 with TRBJ2-2; TRBD2 matches 8 bases. Trimming removed 6 bases from V and 0 bases from J; junction bases left unmatched: 6. The length of the CDR3 is 16 residues. Germline V lookup: CDR1 ENHRY, CDR2 SYGVKD. The CDR3 DNA sequence: TGTGCCATCAGCGACGGTAGCGGGACGAACACCGGGGAGCTGTTTTTT. This sequence encodes CAISDGSGTNTGELFF.

In this sample, this clonotype turned up once. The gene calls are TRBV9 and TRBJ2-5; D ambiguous. V lost 3 bases and J 5 bases, leaving 5 bases between the germline ends. The CDR3 runs to 11 residues. The V gene's germline CDR1 is SGDLS and CDR2 YYNGEE. The DNA of the CDR3 is TGTGCCAGCAGCGCCGCGGAGACCCAGTACTTC. Translating gives CASSAAETQYF.

A few counts support this clonotype. The chain is built from TRBV14 and TRBJ2-2, with D tentatively TRBD2 (7 bases). Germline V gives CDR1 SGHDN, CDR2 FVKESK. V was shortened by 4 bases and J by 2 bases, with 14 bases between the two germline ends. CDR3 length: 16 residues. DNA of the CDR3: TGTGCCAGCAGCCGCCGGGGGGCCTCAAACACCGGGGAGCTGTTTTTT. This gives the protein CASSRRGASNTGELFF.

A few counts support this clonotype. The chain combines TRBV23-1 with TRBJ2-2, with 11 bases lining up with TRBD2. TRBV23-1 is placed among ORFs of uncertain function. V shed 5 bases, J shed 6 bases, and the junction held 5 bases outside the gene matches. The CDR3 sequence is 15 residues long. The CDR3 coding sequence is TGCGCCAGCAGTTGCCTAGCGGGGGGACCCGGGGAGCTGTTTTTT. Protein sequence: CASSCLAGGPGELFF.

CDR3 loop: CASSYRQNTEAFF. The CDR3 DNA sequence: TGTGCCAGCAGTTACAGGCAGAACACTGAAGCTTTCTTT. The chain has TRBV6-2 or TRBV6-3 and TRBJ1-1; D call uncertain. The CDR3 spans 13 residues. In germline, CDR1 is MNHEY, CDR2 SVGEGT. Trimming took off 2 bases at V and 1 base at J, with 5 bases between the two ends.

The J gene is TRBJ2-1, the V gene TRBV5-1; D is unclear. The CDR3 consists of 12 residues. Germline CDR1 and CDR2: SGHRS and YFSETQ. Trimming stripped 4 bases from V and 10 bases from J, with 12 bases between. The CDR3 is CASSPGLREQFF. The DNA of the CDR3 is TGCGCCAGCAGCCCTGGGCTGAGGGAGCAGTTCTTC.

This chain joins TRBV9 and TRBJ2-2; 7 bases match TRBD1. This CDR3 contains 16 residues. V was clipped by 0 bases and J by 5 bases; unmatched bases: 7. Germline V gene lookup returns CDR1 SGDLS and CDR2 YYNGEE. The CDR3 loop is CASSVAQGTVTGELFF. The CDR3 DNA sequence: TGTGCCAGCAGCGTAGCCCAAGGGACAGTAACCGGGGAGCTGTTTTTT.

This clonotype was recorded at least ten times. The V gene is TRBV21-1, the J gene TRBJ2-3; the table gives TRBD1 as D, unverified against the DNA. TRBV21-1 is recorded as a pseudogene. The CDR3 loop spans 17 amino acids. CDR3 sequence (DNA): TGTGCCAGCAGCGTTCGGGACAGGGGCCCCTTCACAGATACGCAGTATTTT. Amino acid sequence: CASSVRDRGPFTDTQYF.

This chain joins TRBV29-1 and TRBJ1-3; D call uncertain. CDR1 SQVTM and CDR2 ANQGSEA come from the germline V gene. This CDR3 region has 11 residues. Between the trimmed V and J ends, which lost 4 bases and 3 bases, there was a span of 4 bases. The CDR3: CSVVGGNTIYF. The DNA of the CDR3 is TGCAGCGTTGTGGGTGGAAACACCATATATTTT.

CDR3 sequence: CASSLTGRSSPLHF. For the CDR3, the DNA is TGTGCCAGCAGCCTAACAGGGAGGAGTTCACCCCTCCACTTT. The rearrangement uses TRBV7-9 and TRBJ1-6, with D maybe TRBD1 (6 bases). Germline-derived CDR1 and CDR2 are SEHNR and FQNEAQ (reference sequence). This CDR3 contains 14 residues. Trimming removed 5 bases from V and 9 bases from J, with 14 bases in between.

The sample holds a few counts of this clonotype. The rearrangement joins TRBV4-3 to TRBJ1-3; TRBD1 matches at 7 bases. From germline, CDR1 is LGHNA and CDR2 YSLEER. V gave up 1 base and J gave up 9 bases; unmatched junction bases: 0. The CDR3 has 12 amino acids. This CDR3 is CASSQAGGTIYF. DNA of the CDR3: TGCGCCAGCAGCCAAGCAGGGGGCACCATATATTTT.

This clonotype was seen many times. This chain links TRBV28 with TRBJ1-4; D ambiguous. Trimming removed 6 bases from V and 8 bases from J, with 16 bases in between. Germline V gives CDR1 MDHEN, CDR2 SYDVKM. CDR3 length: 14 residues. The CDR3 coding sequence is TGTGCCAGCAGGGCACAGCCACCAGCAGAAAAACTGTTTTTT. It encodes CASRAQPPAEKLFF.

This clonotype occurred many times. This chain connects TRBV27 to TRBJ2-5; 12 bases fit TRBD2. From germline, CDR1 is MNHEY and CDR2 SMNVEV (reference sequence). The V segment lost 5 bases and the J segment 5 bases; nucleotides outside the gene matches: 12. The length of the CDR3 is 17 residues. CDR3 protein: CASSPSRLAGVPETQYF. CDR3 bases: TGTGCCAGCAGTCCTTCTCGACTAGCGGGAGTCCCCGAGACCCAGTACTTC.

V is TRBV5-1 and J is TRBJ1-5; D remains ambiguous. This CDR3 region has 14 residues. Germline V CDR1 and CDR2: SGHRS, YFSETQ. The ends were cut back, 1 base at V and 5 bases at J, with 10 bases in the middle. The CDR3 region has the DNA TGCGCCAGCAGCTTGAACGGCTACGATCAGCCCCAGCATTTT. Translation: CASSLNGYDQPQHF.